The clone carrying this T cell receptor (beta chain) showed up just a few times. Its antigen is as yet unknown. The data are from a study of CD8+ T cells in alopecia areata. RNA, once extracted, was reverse transcribed into cDNA for use as the sequencing template. Some clones are missing from TCRdb's copy, which holds only in-frame ones; the method was immunoSEQ multiplex PCR. This table holds 150,000 to 190,000 clones, about 50% found once. General study findings and limits: Among the cells sequenced in scalp samples are also the resident alphabeta T cells of normal skin.

The TCR sequence derives from a human donor with alopecia areata. The sequencing used CD8+ T cells sorted from blood, collected at week 0.

The CDR3 DNA follows: TGTGCCAGCAGCACAGGATCCAGATCACCCCTCCACTTT. Encoded protein: CASSTGSRSPLHF. The rearrangement links TRBV6-5 to TRBJ1-6; TRBD1 might be the D (5 bases). This CDR3 has 13 amino acids. V was cut by 6 bases and J by 10 bases, with 13 bases left in between. From germline, CDR1 is MNHEY and CDR2 SVGAGI.